This TCR beta chain was captured in a study of T-cell reconstitution after alpha-beta-depleted transplantation in children. This CDR3 contains 13 residues. The V end lost 8 bases, the J end lost 2 bases, and 15 bases lay between the germline ends. Looked up from germline, CDR1 is SQVTM and CDR2 is ANQGSEA. Unique molecular identifiers featured in how the TCRbeta library was prepared. TCRdb re-analysed the PCR reads in MiXCR, keeping a single row per CDR3 protein. The sample consists of approximately 640,000 distinct CDR3 sequences, around 16% of them appearing once. The sequencing used PBMCs from the stem cell graft donor, collected from the stem cell graft. The chain combines TRBV29-1 with TRBJ2-5, with a weak D call TRBD2 (5 bases). The origin of this receptor is a human donor who donated a stem cell graft to a child with acute myeloid leukemia. In DNA, the CDR3 is TGCAGCTTAAGCGGACGGTTTCAAGAGACCCAGTACTTC. Protein sequence: CSLSGRFQETQYF.